The present entry profiles one TCR beta chain with its context. Antigen unknown. This CDR3 spans 14 amino acids. CDR1 and CDR2 (germline): SNHLY, FYNNEI. V lost 2 bases and J lost 4, with 10 bases in between. This entry is derived from a study of response to subunit inactivated influenza vaccine. From the RT-PCR reads, TCRdb called clonotypes with MiXCR, one entry per CDR3 protein. The sample holds about 800,000 distinct CDR3 sequences, 21% seen once. Study-wide findings and caveats: Authors suggested each seasonal flu vaccination may recruit only limited numbers of new T cells.

The chain combines TRBV2 with TRBJ2-3; no clear D. The TCR was taken from a middle-aged man who received an inactivated influenza vaccine. The sample was PBMCs from blood, taken roughly 5 days after vaccination. The CDR3 region has the DNA TGTGCCAGCAGTGAACGCCCAGTCGCAGATACGCAGTATTTT. Its translation: CASSERPVADTQYF.